This record covers a single T cell receptor beta chain. Its antigen is still unknown. The CDR3 is 17 amino acids. V was pared by 1 base and J by 1 base, with 13 bases between. Germline-derived CDR1 and CDR2 are LGHNA and YNFKEQ. It was template switching that added a universal primer site, and there were unique molecular identifiers on the cDNA. TCRdb re-called the 5' RACE reads with MiXCR, one entry per CDR3 protein. Of some 1,700,000 distinct CDR3 sequences listed, more than 30% are singletons. This record belongs to a study of identical twins. Study-level results: Fewer insertions characterized abundant cord blood beta clonotypes, whereas memory repertoires showed none.

This clonotype was obtained from a newborn girl in good health. The specimen sequenced was cord blood. The rearrangement uses TRBV4-2 and TRBJ2-2; perhaps TRBD2 as D (6 bases). The CDR3 bases are TGTGCCAGCAGCCAAGTAACCGGGAGTGAGAACACCGGGGAGCTGTTTTTT. This translates into CASSQVTGSENTGELFF.